This TCR beta chain was obtained from a study of blood T cell repertoires in COVID-19. Study background: PBMCs, B-cell-depleted T cells, or T cells were the source of the cDNA or gDNA that made up the material.

This clone is a singleton in its sample. Authors' data handling: Cell counts per sample came from amplifying reference gene primers. Assay used: immunoSEQ multiplex PCR; TCRdb lists only in-frame clones, some missing. V and J calls and clone size are as listed in that table; D and trimming were resolved from the DNA. The table shows 450,000 to 500,000 clones, with roughly 88% occurring only once. The sample consisted of peripheral blood. The TCR was taken from a human donor in a cohort sampled during active COVID-19.

Here the CDR3 reads CASSLGGLGSYNEQFF. In nucleotides, the CDR3 is TGTGCCAGCAGTTTAGGGGGCTTGGGGTCCTACAATGAGCAGTTCTTC. The gene calls are TRBV6-5 and TRBJ2-1, with 7 bases lining up with TRBD1. V dropped 4 bases and J dropped 1; count of bases not matched to a gene: 7. Per germline, CDR1 MNHEY and CDR2 SVGAGI. This CDR3 contains 16 residues.